The clone carrying this T cell receptor beta chain was observed many times. The antigen is undetermined. The CDR3 totals 14 residues. Germline trimming cut 5 bases from V and 4 bases from J; bases unmatched to any gene: 6. In germline, CDR1 is SGHTA, CDR2 FQGNSA. This sample is drawn from a study of T cell repertoires in cytomegalovirus infection. Background on the study: Indications of both CMV infection and matching HLA type were provided by public TCR beta signatures. Study observations and caveats: Dominating the ex vivo response were HLA-C-restricted CMV-specific TCR beta clonotypes.

TCRdb re-analysed the reads in MiXCR, keeping a single row per CDR3 protein. The sample lists fewer than 400,000 distinct CDR3 sequences; 15% to 20% were seen once. Sequenced input: PBMCs. This clonotype was obtained from a human donor in good health (CMV status not recorded). Some clones in this sample may be carry-over from other donors' samples. This sequence joins TRBV7-2 and TRBJ1-1, with 8 bases identical to TRBD1. The CDR3: CASSRQGWTTEAFF. CDR3 sequence (DNA): TGTGCCAGCAGCCGACAGGGGTGGACCACTGAAGCTTTCTTT.